Detailed here is one T cell receptor beta chain. V lost 2 bases to trimming and J lost 8 bases; unmatched junction nucleotides: 5. This CDR3 has 13 amino acids. The germline V gene encodes CDR1 GTSNPN and CDR2 SVGIG (reference sequence). The data were taken from a study of blood T cell repertoires in COVID-19. Measured with immunoSEQ multiplex PCR; TCRdb has only the in-frame clones, and not every one. The sample includes around 300,000 clones, about 85% of them seen just once. The clonotype was recovered from a woman aged 45-60 years who had recovered from COVID-19. The rearrangement links TRBV30 to TRBJ2-1; TRBD2 agrees at 8 bases. Sequences were obtained from PBMCs or T cells enriched from blood (not recorded which). CDR3 DNA sequence: TGTGCCTGGAGTCGGGGGGGCAGTTATGAGCAGTTCTTC. Protein sequence: CAWSRGGSYEQFF.